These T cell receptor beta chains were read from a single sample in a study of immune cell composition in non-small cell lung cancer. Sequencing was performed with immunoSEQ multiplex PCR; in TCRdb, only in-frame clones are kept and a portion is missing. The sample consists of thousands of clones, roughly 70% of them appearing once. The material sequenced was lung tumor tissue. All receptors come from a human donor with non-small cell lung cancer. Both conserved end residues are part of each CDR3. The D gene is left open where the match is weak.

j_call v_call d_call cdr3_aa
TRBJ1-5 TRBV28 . CASSPGGPQHF
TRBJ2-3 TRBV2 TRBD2 CASSGTGWTSGSTDTQYF
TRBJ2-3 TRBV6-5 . CASKGYLTDTQYF
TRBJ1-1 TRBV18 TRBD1 CASSQWTGWTEAFF
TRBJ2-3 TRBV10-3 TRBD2 CAIRIGLAGAPGDTQYF
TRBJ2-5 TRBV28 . CASQPYPGRGTKETQYF
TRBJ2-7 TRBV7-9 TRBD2 CASIPLYASGRGYEQYF
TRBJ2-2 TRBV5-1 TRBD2 CASSFGGGTTGELFF
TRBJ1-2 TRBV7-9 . CASSSQGSANYGYTF
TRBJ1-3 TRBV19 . CASTDKSDFGNTIYF
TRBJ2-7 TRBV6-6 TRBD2 CASSPSSGGYEQYF
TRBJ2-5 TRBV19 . CASSGVQETQYF
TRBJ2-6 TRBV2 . CASTRRNSGANVLTF
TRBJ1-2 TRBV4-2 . CASSLSGTRVEGYTF
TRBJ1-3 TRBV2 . CASSEVRSGNTIYF
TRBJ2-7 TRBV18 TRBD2 CASSPKAGGPREQYF
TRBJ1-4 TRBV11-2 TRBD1 CASSPVTGTGGGKLFF